This is a list of T cell receptor beta chains from one sample in a study of T-cell reconstitution after alpha-beta-depleted transplantation in children. TCRdb called the PCR reads again in MiXCR, with one record for every CDR3 protein. This sample has around 800,000 distinct CDR3 sequences, with about 16% found just once. The sample consisted of PBMCs, mostly from graft donor cells, taken 360 days after TCRalphabeta/CD19-depleted stem cell transplant. The receptor source for this set is a male patient younger than 18 who had a stem cell transplant for acute lymphoblastic leukemia, so the T cells may come from the graft donor. Each CDR3 is given with its conserved first and last residue. The order of the fields is D gene, clone size, V gene, J gene, CDR3 DNA, CDR3 protein. A D gene is named only where the DNA matches it firmly. Clone size appears in some rows only: once, few, many, or a class for an expanded clone.

-	-	TRBV6-2/TRBV6-3	TRBJ2-1	TGTGCCAGCAGTTACAACCACATCAATGAGCAGTTCTTC	CASSYNHINEQFF
-	few	TRBV29-1	TRBJ1-2	TGCAGCGTTGAAGATCTGGACAGCCCCAACTATGGCTACACCTTC	CSVEDLDSPNYGYTF
-	few	TRBV12-3/TRBV12-4	TRBJ2-7	TGTGCCAGCAAACCCGGGACGTTCGGCTACGAGCAGTACTTC	CASKPGTFGYEQYF
TRBD1	many	TRBV9	TRBJ2-3	TGTGCCAGCAGCATAAGACAGGGGATAACAGATACGCAGTATTTT	CASSIRQGITDTQYF
-	-	TRBV24-1	TRBJ2-1	TGTGACACCAGTGATTTGGGGGCGAGGGGCAATGAGCAGTTCTTC	CDTSDLGARGNEQFF
-	-	TRBV21-1	TRBJ2-7	TGTGCCAGCAGCATCCGCCTCGGGACAGGGGTGACCTACGAGCAGTACTTC	CASSIRLGTGVTYEQYF
-	few	TRBV5-1	TRBJ1-1	TGCGCCAGCAGCTTGGCCTCGGGTTGGGGGGGCCGTGAAGCTTTCTTT	CASSLASGWGGREAFF
-	-	TRBV27	TRBJ2-7	TGTGCCAGCAGTTTCACTGAGGCCACCTACGAGCAGTACTTC	CASSFTEATYEQYF
TRBD2	few	TRBV12-3/TRBV12-4	TRBJ2-5	TGTGCCAGCAGTATAAGTCTAGCGGGAGCTGTCCAGTACTTC	CASSISLAGAVQYF
TRBD1	few	TRBV18	TRBJ2-7	TGTGCCAGCTCAGTCAGTCCGGGACAGAACTACGAGCAGTACTTC	CASSVSPGQNYEQYF
-	-	TRBV29-1	TRBJ1-4	TGCAGCGTAGCCCAGGGTGCCGGAAAACTGTTTTTT	CSVAQGAGKLFF
TRBD1	-	TRBV12-3/TRBV12-4	TRBJ1-4	TGTGCCAGCAGTCCGTGGACAGGCCCAACTAATGAAAAACTGTTTTTT	CASSPWTGPTNEKLFF
TRBD2	-	TRBV12-3/TRBV12-4	TRBJ2-7	TGTGCCAGCAGCCTACTAGCGGGAGGGCGTTACGAGCAGTACTTC	CASSLLAGGRYEQYF
-	-	TRBV29-1	TRBJ1-2	TGCAGCGTTGAACGAGGACAGTACTCTAACTATGGCTACACCTTC	CSVERGQYSNYGYTF
TRBD2	few	TRBV12-3/TRBV12-4	TRBJ2-7	TGTGCCAGCAGCCCCGGACTAGCGGGAGGGAAAGAGCAGTACTTC	CASSPGLAGGKEQYF
-	once	TRBV20-1	TRBJ1-3	TGCAGTGCTAGAGATTTTTCGGACTCCTCTGGAAACACCATATATTTT	CSARDFSDSSGNTIYF
-	many	TRBV2	TRBJ2-3	TGTGCCAGCAGTAGGGGAGCGGGTCCAGATACGCAGTATTTT	CASSRGAGPDTQYF
-	-	TRBV7-9	TRBJ2-3	TGTGCCAGCCCCTCGGGGGCTGGCCCCTCCCCAGATACGCAGTATTTT	CASPSGAGPSPDTQYF
TRBD1	many	TRBV6-1	TRBJ2-5	TGTGCCAGCAGCGACGACAGGGGGTCGAAAGAGACCCAGTACTTC	CASSDDRGSKETQYF
-	few	TRBV5-1	TRBJ2-5	TGCGCCAGCAGCTTGGTAGGCGGTAGCCCAGAGACCCAGTACTTC	CASSLVGGSPETQYF
TRBD2	few	TRBV5-6	TRBJ2-5	TGTGCCAGCAGCTTAATTAGCGGGAGAGGACAAGAGACCCAGTACTTC	CASSLISGRGQETQYF
-	many	TRBV5-6	TRBJ2-1	TGTGCCAGCAGCTTCATCGACAATGAGCAGTTCTTC	CASSFIDNEQFF
-	many	TRBV27	TRBJ2-1	TGTGCCAGCAGTCCAGAGGTTTTTGAGCAGTTCTTC	CASSPEVFEQFF
TRBD1	many	TRBV15	TRBJ2-7	TGTGCCACCAGCATCCGACAGGGAAAGCAGTACTTC	CATSIRQGKQYF
TRBD1	many	TRBV7-8	TRBJ1-1	TGTGCCAGCAGCTTAACTCTTCGGGGACAGGGGAGTATGAACACTGAAGCTTTCTTT	CASSLTLRGQGSMNTEAFF
-	-	TRBV12-3/TRBV12-4	TRBJ2-3	TGTGCCAGCAGTTTTGGTGGGACGACAGATACGCAGTATTTT	CASSFGGTTDTQYF
-	few	TRBV27	TRBJ2-7	TGTGCCAGCAGTGTTCCGGGACACTTCTACGAGCAGTACTTC	CASSVPGHFYEQYF
-	-	TRBV18	TRBJ2-7	TGTGCCAGCTCACCTTTAGTGGGAGAAGGTACGGAGCAGTACTTC	CASSPLVGEGTEQYF
TRBD2	few	TRBV27	TRBJ2-1	TGTGCCAGCAGTTCCCCCCGGACTAGCGGGAGGGACGGTGAGCAGTTCTTC	CASSSPRTSGRDGEQFF
-	few	TRBV12-3/TRBV12-4	TRBJ1-1	TGTGCCAGCAGACAATCAGGGTCCACTGAAGCTTTCTTT	CASRQSGSTEAFF
-	-	TRBV7-9	TRBJ2-3	TGTGCCAGCACCAGGAGAGACGGGGGCACAGATACGCAGTATTTT	CASTRRDGGTDTQYF
-	-	TRBV29-1	TRBJ1-4	TGCAGCGTTGAAGTCTCAACTAATGAAAAACTGTTTTTT	CSVEVSTNEKLFF
-	-	TRBV11-2	TRBJ2-7	TGTGCCAGCAGCTTAGAAGACAGCGGATCCTACGAGCAGTACTTC	CASSLEDSGSYEQYF
TRBD2	-	TRBV7-6	TRBJ2-7	TGTGCCAGCAGCTTCCTTTTACGGGGGACTAAGTGGTTTACCTACGAGCAGTACTTC	CASSFLLRGTKWFTYEQYF
TRBD1	-	TRBV20-1	TRBJ2-5	TGCAGTGCTAGATCGGGACAGGGTGGGGAAGAGACCCAGTACTTC	CSARSGQGGEETQYF
TRBD2	many	TRBV4-1	TRBJ2-2	TGCGCCAGCAGCCAATGGTCGGCCGTACAGCGGGAGGATCCCGGGGAGCTGTTTTTT	CASSQWSAVQREDPGELFF
TRBD2	-	TRBV9	TRBJ2-2	TGTGCCAGCAGCGTAGACGGGAGGACCGGGGAGCTGTTTTTT	CASSVDGRTGELFF
TRBD2	-	TRBV6-1	TRBJ2-2	TGTGCCAGCAGCCGCGGGGGGGCTGCCAACACCGGGGAGCTGTTTTTT	CASSRGGAANTGELFF
-	few	TRBV7-3	TRBJ2-5	TGTGCCAGCAGCTTTACCGGGAGCCAAGAGACCCAGTACTTC	CASSFTGSQETQYF
-	-	TRBV7-2	TRBJ2-1	TGTGCCAGCAGCTTAGCGGCTCTCCTTTACAATGAGCAGTTCTTC	CASSLAALLYNEQFF
-	few	TRBV9	TRBJ2-7	TGTGCCAGCAGCGTAGGACTAACTGCCGCGGCGACCTACGAGCAGTACTTC	CASSVGLTAAATYEQYF
TRBD1	-	TRBV20-1	TRBJ2-1	TGCAGTGTGCTTTCCGGGACAGCCTACAATGAGCAGTTCTTC	CSVLSGTAYNEQFF
-	few	TRBV20-1	TRBJ2-3	TGCAGTGCTAGAGATTTAACCACGATAGATACGCAGTATTTT	CSARDLTTIDTQYF
TRBD2	-	TRBV7-2	TRBJ2-4	TGTGCCAGCAGCTCGGGACTAGCGCCACTTATTCAGTACTTC	CASSSGLAPLIQYF
-	few	TRBV19	TRBJ2-5	TGTGCCAGTAGTATTGGGGGAGAGACCCAGTACTTC	CASSIGGETQYF
-	-	TRBV12-3/TRBV12-4	TRBJ1-3	TGTGCCAGCAGTTTCGGCAGAGCCGGAAACACCATATATTTT	CASSFGRAGNTIYF
-	-	TRBV27	TRBJ1-5	TGTGCCAGCTCTGGGCAGCTCCGAAATCAGCCCCAGCATTTT	CASSGQLRNQPQHF
-	-	TRBV23-1	TRBJ2-1	TGCGCCAGCTTGGGGGCAAAGGGCTCCTACAATGAGCAGTTCTTC	CASLGAKGSYNEQFF
-	-	TRBV4-1	TRBJ1-2	TGCGCCAGCAGCCAAGTGAGGGGGAACTATGGCTACACCTTC	CASSQVRGNYGYTF
-	few	TRBV19	TRBJ1-6	TGTGCCAGTACTTGGGACGGCAATTCACCCCTCCACTTT	CASTWDGNSPLHF
-	many	TRBV3-1	TRBJ2-6	TGTGCCAGCAGCCCCCGGGGCTCTGGGGCCAACGTCCTGACTTTC	CASSPRGSGANVLTF
-	-	TRBV25-1	TRBJ2-3	TGTGCCAGCACACCTAAAATACGACCAGCCGGGAGGGGGCCATGCACAGATACGCAGTATTTT	CASTPKIRPAGRGPCTDTQYF
-	-	TRBV20-1	TRBJ2-7	TGCAGTGCTAGAACCCGGGGGACCCTGCGGGACTACGAGCAGTACTTC	CSARTRGTLRDYEQYF